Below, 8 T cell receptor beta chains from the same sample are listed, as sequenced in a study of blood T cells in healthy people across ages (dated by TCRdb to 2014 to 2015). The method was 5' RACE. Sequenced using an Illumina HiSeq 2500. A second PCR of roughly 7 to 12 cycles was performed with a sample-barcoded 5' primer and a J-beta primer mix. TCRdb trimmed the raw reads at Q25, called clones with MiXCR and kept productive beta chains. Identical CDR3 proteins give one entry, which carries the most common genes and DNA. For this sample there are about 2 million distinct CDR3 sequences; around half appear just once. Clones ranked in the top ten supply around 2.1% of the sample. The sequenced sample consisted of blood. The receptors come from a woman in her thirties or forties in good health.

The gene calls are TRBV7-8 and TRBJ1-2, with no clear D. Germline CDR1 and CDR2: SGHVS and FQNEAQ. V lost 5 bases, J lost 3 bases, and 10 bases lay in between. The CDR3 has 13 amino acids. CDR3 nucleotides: TGTGCCAGCAGCGTAGAACAGTACTATGGCTACACCTTC. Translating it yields CASSVEQYYGYTF.

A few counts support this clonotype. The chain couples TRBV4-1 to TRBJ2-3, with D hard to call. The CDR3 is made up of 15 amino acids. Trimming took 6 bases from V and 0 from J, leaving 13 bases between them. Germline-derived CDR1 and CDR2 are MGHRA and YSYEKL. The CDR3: CASRDSASSTDTQYF. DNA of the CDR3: TGCGCCAGCAGAGACTCCGCCTCTAGCACAGATACGCAGTATTTT.

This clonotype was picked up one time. The CDR3, as DNA: TGTGCCAGCAGCCTCCCGACAACAGGGGGCGCGGAGACCCAGTACTTC. Translation: CASSLPTTGGAETQYF. This chain joins TRBV7-9 and TRBJ2-7; 9 nucleotides line up with TRBD1. The DNA end is a closer match to TRBJ2-5, so the J assignment may be wrong. In germline, CDR1 is SEHNR, CDR2 FQNEAQ (reference sequence). This CDR3 is 16 amino acids long.

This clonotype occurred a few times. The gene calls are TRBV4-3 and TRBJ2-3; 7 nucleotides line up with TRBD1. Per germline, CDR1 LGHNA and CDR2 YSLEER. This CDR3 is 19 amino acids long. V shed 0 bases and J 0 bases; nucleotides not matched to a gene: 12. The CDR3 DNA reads TGCGCCAGCAGCCAAGATGGTACTAGAGGGGGCACCAGCACAGATACGCAGTATTTT. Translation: CASSQDGTRGGTSTDTQYF.

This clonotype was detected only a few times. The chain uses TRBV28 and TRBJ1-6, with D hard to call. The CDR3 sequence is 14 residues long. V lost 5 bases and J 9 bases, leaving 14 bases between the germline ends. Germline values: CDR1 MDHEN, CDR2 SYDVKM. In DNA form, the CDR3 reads TGTGCCAGCAGTCAGACGGCTTTCCCTTCACCCCTCCACTTT. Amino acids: CASSQTAFPSPLHF.

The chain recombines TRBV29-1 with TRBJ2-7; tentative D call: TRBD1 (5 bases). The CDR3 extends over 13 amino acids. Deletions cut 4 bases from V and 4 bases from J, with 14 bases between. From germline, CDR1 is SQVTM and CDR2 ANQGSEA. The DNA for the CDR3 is TGCAGCGTTGTAGGGCAGGGCCGTTACGAGCAGTACTTC. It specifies CSVVGQGRYEQYF.

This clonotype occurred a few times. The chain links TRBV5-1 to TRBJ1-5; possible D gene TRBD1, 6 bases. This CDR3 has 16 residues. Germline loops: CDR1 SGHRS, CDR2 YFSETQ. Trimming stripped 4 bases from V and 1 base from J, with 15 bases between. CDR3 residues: CASSITGLGSNQPQHF. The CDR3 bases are TGCGCCAGCAGCATTACAGGGCTTGGGAGCAATCAGCCCCAGCATTTT.

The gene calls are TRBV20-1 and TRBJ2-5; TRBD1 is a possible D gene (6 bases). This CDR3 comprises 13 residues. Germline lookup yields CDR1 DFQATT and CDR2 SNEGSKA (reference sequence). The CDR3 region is CSARRGFTDEQYF. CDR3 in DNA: TGCAGCGCCAGAAGGGGGTTCACAGATGAGCAGTACTTC.